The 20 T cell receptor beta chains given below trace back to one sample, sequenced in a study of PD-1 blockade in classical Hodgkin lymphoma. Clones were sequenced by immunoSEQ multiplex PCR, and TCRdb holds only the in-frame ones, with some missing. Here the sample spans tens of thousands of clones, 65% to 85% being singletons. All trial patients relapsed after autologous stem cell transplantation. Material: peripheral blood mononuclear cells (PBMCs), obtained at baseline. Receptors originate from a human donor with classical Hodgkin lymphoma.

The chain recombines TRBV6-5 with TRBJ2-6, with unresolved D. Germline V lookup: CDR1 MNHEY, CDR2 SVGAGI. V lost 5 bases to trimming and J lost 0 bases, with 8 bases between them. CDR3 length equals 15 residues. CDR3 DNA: TGTGCCAGCAGTCCCCAAATCTCTGGGGCCAACGTCCTGACTTTC. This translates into CASSPQISGANVLTF.

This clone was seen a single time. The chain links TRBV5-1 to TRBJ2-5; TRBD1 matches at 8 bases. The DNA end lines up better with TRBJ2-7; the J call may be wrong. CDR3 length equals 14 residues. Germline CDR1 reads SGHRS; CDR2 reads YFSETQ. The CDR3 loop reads CASSAGQASYEQYF. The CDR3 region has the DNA TGCGCCAGCAGCGCGGGACAGGCCTCCTACGAGCAGTACTTC.

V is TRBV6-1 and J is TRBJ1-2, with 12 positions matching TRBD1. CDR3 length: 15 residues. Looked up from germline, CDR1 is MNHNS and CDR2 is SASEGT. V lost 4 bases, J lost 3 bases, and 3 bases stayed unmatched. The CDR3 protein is CASSAGQGADYGYTF. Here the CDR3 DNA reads TGTGCCAGCAGTGCGGGACAGGGGGCGGACTATGGCTACACCTTC.

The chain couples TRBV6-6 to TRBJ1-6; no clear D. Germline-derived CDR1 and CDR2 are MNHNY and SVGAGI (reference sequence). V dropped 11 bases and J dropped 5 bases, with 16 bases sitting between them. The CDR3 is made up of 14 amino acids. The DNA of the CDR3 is TGTGCCGCCCATCGGGGTAGCGATAATTCACCCCTCCACTTT. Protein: CAAHRGSDNSPLHF.

DNA for the CDR3: TGTGCCAGCGGACTGGGCACAGATACGCAGTATTTT. Translated, it gives CASGLGTDTQYF. V gene TRBV19 combines with J gene TRBJ2-3; D might be TRBD2 (5 bases). This CDR3 comprises 12 residues. Germline V gene sequence: CDR1 LNHDA, CDR2 SQIVND (reference sequence). V gave up 9 bases and J gave up 1 base, with 8 bases separating them.

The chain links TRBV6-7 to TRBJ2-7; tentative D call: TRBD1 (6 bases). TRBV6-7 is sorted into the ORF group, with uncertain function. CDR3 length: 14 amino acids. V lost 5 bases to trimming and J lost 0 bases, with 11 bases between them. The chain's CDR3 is CASSNDRNSYEQYF. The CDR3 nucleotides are TGTGCCAGCAGTAACGACAGGAACTCCTACGAGCAGTACTTC.

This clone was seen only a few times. CDR3 nucleotide sequence: TGCGCCTGCAAGCGGGAGGTTAGCTCCTACGAGCAGTACTTC. Its translation is CACKREVSSYEQYF. The chain links TRBV5-1 to TRBJ2-7, with 9 bases that match TRBD2. The CDR3 has 14 residues. Looked up from germline, CDR1 is SGHRS and CDR2 is YFSETQ. The V segment lost 10 bases and the J segment 0 bases; nucleotides outside the gene matches: 8. Variable domain in full (rest from reference TRBV5-1 and TRBJ2-7): KAGVTQTPRYLIKTRGQQVTLSCSPISGHRSVSWYQQTPGQGLQFLFEYFSETQRNKGNFPGRFSGRQFSNSRSEMNVSTLELGDSALYLCACKREVSSYEQYFGPGTRLTVT.

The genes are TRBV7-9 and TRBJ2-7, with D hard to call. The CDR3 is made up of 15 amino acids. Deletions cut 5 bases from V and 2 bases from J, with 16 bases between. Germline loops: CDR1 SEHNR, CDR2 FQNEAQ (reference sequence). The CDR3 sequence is CASSRARDATYEQYF. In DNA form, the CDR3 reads TGTGCCAGCAGCCGCGCAAGGGATGCAACCTACGAGCAGTACTTC.

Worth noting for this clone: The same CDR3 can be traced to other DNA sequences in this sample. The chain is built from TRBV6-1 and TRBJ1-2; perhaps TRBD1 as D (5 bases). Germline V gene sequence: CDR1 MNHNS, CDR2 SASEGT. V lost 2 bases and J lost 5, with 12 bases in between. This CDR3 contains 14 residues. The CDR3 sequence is CASSEPGLNYGYTF. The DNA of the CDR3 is TGTGCCAGCAGTGAACCAGGGCTAAATTATGGCTACACCTTC.

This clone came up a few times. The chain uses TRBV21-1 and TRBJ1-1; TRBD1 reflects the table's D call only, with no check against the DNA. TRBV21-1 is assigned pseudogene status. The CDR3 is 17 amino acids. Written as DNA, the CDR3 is TGTGCCAGCAGCATCTCTAGGACAGGGAGGGGGAACACTGAAGCTTTCTTT. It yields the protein CASSISRTGRGNTEAFF.

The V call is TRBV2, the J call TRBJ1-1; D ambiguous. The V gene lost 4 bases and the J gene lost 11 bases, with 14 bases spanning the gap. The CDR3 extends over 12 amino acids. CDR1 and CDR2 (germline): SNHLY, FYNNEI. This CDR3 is CASSVAGRWAFF. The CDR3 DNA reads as TGTGCCAGCAGTGTCGCCGGCCGGTGGGCTTTCTTT.

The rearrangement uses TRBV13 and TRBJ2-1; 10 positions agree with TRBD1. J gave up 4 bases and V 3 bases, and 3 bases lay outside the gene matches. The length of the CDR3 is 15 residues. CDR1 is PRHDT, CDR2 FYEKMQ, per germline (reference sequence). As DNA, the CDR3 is TGTGCCAGCAGCTTCGGGGGACAGGGGTACAATGAGCAGTTCTTC. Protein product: CASSFGGQGYNEQFF.

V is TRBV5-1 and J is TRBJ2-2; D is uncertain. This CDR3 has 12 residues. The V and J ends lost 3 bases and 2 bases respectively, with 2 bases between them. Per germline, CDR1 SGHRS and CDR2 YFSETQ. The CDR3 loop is CASSSNTGELFF. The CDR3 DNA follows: TGCGCCAGCAGCTCAAACACCGGGGAGCTGTTTTTT. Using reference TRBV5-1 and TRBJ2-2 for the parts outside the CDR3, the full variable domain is KAGVTQTPRYLIKTRGQQVTLSCSPISGHRSVSWYQQTPGQGLQFLFEYFSETQRNKGNFPGRFSGRQFSNSRSEMNVSTLELGDSALYLCASSSNTGELFFGEGSRLTVL.

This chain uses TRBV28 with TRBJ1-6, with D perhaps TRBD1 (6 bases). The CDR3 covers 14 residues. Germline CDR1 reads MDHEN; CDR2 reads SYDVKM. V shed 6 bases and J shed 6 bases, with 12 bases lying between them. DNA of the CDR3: TGTGCCAGCAGATCAGGGACACCTAATTCACCCCTCCACTTT. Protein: CASRSGTPNSPLHF. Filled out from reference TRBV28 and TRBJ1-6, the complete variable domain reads DVKVTQSSRYLVKRTGEKVFLECVQDMDHENMFWYRQDPGLGLRLIYFSYDVKMKEKGDIPEGYSVSREKKERFSLILESASTNQTSMYLCASRSGTPNSPLHFGNGTRLTVT.

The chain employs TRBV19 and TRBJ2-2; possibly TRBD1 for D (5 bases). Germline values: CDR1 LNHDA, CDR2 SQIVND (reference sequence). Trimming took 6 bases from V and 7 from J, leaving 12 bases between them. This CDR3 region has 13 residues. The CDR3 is CASSQGSGGELFF. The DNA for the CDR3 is TGTGCCAGTAGCCAGGGATCTGGCGGGGAGCTGTTTTTT.

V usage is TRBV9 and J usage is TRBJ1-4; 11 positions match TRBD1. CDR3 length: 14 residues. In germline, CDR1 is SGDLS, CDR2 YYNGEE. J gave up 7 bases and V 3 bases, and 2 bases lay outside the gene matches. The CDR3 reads CASSEDRGPEKLFF. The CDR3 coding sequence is TGTGCCAGCAGCGAGGACAGGGGGCCTGAAAAACTGTTTTTT. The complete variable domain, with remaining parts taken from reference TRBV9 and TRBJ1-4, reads DSGVTQTPKHLITATGQRVTLRCSPRSGDLSVYWYQQSLDQGLQFLIQYYNGEERAKGNILERFSAQQFPDLHSELNLSSLELGDSALYFCASSEDRGPEKLFFGSGTQLSVL.

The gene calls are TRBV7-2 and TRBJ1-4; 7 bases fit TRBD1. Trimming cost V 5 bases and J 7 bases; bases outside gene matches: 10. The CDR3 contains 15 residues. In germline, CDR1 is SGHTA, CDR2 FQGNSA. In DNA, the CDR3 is TGTGCCAGCAGCCAACGACAGGGCTGGGGTGAAAAACTGTTTTTT. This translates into CASSQRQGWGEKLFF.

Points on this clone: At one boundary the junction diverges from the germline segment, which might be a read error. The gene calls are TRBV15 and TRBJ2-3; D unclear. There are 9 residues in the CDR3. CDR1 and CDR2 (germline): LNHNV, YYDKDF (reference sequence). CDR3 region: CATSRGSTF. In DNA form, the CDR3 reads TGTGCCACCAGCAGAGGGAGTACTTTT.

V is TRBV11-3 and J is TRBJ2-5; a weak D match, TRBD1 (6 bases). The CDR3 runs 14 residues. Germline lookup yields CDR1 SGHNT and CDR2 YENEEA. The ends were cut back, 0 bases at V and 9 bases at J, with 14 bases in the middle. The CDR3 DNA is TGTGCCAGCAGCTTAGATCGAGGGTCAGGGGCCCAGTACTTC. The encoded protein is CASSLDRGSGAQYF. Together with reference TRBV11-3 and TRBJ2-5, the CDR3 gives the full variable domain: EAGVVQSPRYKIIEKKQPVAFWCNPISGHNTLYWYLQNLGQGPELLIRYENEEAVDDSQLPKDRFSAERLKGVDSTLKIQPAELGDSAVYLCASSLDRGSGAQYFGPGTRLLVL.

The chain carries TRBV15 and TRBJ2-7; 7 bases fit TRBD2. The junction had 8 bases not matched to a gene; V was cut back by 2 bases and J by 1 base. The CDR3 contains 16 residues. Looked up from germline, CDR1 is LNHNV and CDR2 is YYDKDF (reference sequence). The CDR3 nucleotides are TGTGCCACCAGCAGACCCGTGCCGGGGGGATCCTACGAGCAGTACTTC. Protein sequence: CATSRPVPGGSYEQYF.